These 25 T cell receptor beta chains came from one sample sequenced in a study of blood T cell repertoires in COVID-19. Here immunoSEQ multiplex PCR was the method, and the copy in TCRdb shows in-frame clones only, minus some. The sample includes around 100,000 clones, approximately 89% of them seen just once. Sequencing input: peripheral blood. These receptors came from a man aged 35-49 years with acute or convalescent COVID-19.

In DNA form, the CDR3 reads TGTGCCAGCAGCTTATTCCAAGCCACGTATGGCTACACCTTC. This encodes CASSLFQATYGYTF. The rearrangement links TRBV11-2 to TRBJ1-2; D not resolved. V was cut by 2 bases and J by 5 bases, with 12 bases left in between. The CDR3 contains 14 residues. Germline-derived CDR1 and CDR2 are SGHAT and FQNNGV.

This clone is a singleton in its sample. J is TRBJ2-3 and V is TRBV7-2; TRBD2 matches at 9 bases. Germline assignment: CDR1 SGHTA and CDR2 FQGNSA. The CDR3 covers 19 residues. V gave up 4 bases and J gave up 2 bases; unmatched junction bases: 16. The CDR3 nucleotides read TGTGCCAGCAGCTCAGGGCCTAAGCGGGGGGTATATAACACAGATACGCAGTATTTT. Its translation: CASSSGPKRGVYNTDTQYF.

The chain is built from TRBV5-5 and TRBJ1-5, with 7 positions matching TRBD1. The J segment lost 4 bases and the V segment lost 2 bases, leaving 3 bases of the junction unmatched. CDR1 is SGHKS, CDR2 YYEKEE, per germline (reference sequence). There are 14 residues in the CDR3. The CDR3 nucleotides are TGTGCCAGCAGCTTTACAGGGGCAAATCAGCCCCAGCATTTT. Translated, it gives CASSFTGANQPQHF.

This chain links TRBV29-1 with TRBJ2-7, with 10 bases identical to TRBD2. The V and J ends lost 4 bases and 4 bases, in that order; junction bases with no gene match: 1. Germline loops: CDR1 SQVTM, CDR2 ANQGSEA. The CDR3 contains 12 residues. For the CDR3, the DNA is TGCAGCGTTGTTAGCGGGGGGTACGAGCAGTACTTC. This translates into CSVVSGGYEQYF.

The chain is built from TRBV12-3 or TRBV12-4 and TRBJ2-1, with D possibly matching TRBD2 (5 bases). Deletions cut 4 bases from V and 13 bases from J, with 17 bases between. The CDR3 covers 13 residues. CDR3 nucleotides: TGTGCCAGCAGTTCCCGTCTAGCAGGTCCTCAGTTCTTC. Protein sequence: CASSSRLAGPQFF.

This clone occurred once. At the DNA level, this CDR3 is encoded by other sequences in the same sample as well. This chain links TRBV3-1 (or the pseudogene TRBV3-2) with TRBJ2-7; 8 bases agree with TRBD2. The CDR3 runs 12 residues. Losses at the gene ends were 6 bases for V and 6 bases for J; bases not matched to a gene: 4. The V gene's germline CDR1 is LGHDT and CDR2 YNNKEL (reference sequence). In DNA form, the CDR3 reads TGTGCCAGCAGACACGCGGGGGGCGAGCAGTACTTC. Its translation: CASRHAGGEQYF.

This chain links TRBV19 with TRBJ2-1, with 10 bases that match TRBD2. The V gene end was trimmed by 3 bases and the J gene end by 8 bases; junction bases not matched to a gene: 10. The length of the CDR3 is 16 residues. Germline CDR1 reads LNHDA; CDR2 reads SQIVND (reference sequence). CDR3 in amino acids: CASSITTGTSEDEQFF. DNA for the CDR3: TGTGCCAGTAGTATCACAACCGGGACTAGCGAAGATGAGCAGTTCTTC.

In this sample, this clone turned up once. The rearrangement uses TRBV3-1 (or the pseudogene TRBV3-2) and TRBJ1-4; weak D call: TRBD1 (6 bases). Germline CDR1 and CDR2: LGHDT and YNNKEL (reference sequence). V gave up 7 bases and J gave up 7 bases, with 22 bases separating them. The length of the CDR3 is 16 residues. The CDR3 DNA reads TGTGCCAGCAAGAAAACTTTGACGGGAGGGGGTGAAAAACTGTTTTTT. Encoded protein: CASKKTLTGGGEKLFF.

Turning to this clone: Additional DNA sequences in this sample encode the identical CDR3. The V and J genes are TRBV6-5 and TRBJ1-1, with D perhaps TRBD1 (6 bases). The CDR3 contains 11 residues. Trimming shortened V by 11 bases and J by 5 bases, and 12 bases separated the two germline ends. CDR1 and CDR2 from the germline V gene are MNHEY and SVGAGI. DNA for the CDR3: TGTGCCTCCACTAGGGGGACTGAAGCTTTCTTT. Its translation: CASTRGTEAFF.

This clone was seen a few times. CDR3 protein: CASSQTLQVTGELFF. For the CDR3, the DNA is TGCGCCAGCAGCCAAACCCTACAGGTCACCGGGGAGCTGTTTTTT. This rearrangement joins TRBV4-1 to TRBJ2-2, with D perhaps TRBD1 (5 bases). V gave up 2 bases and J gave up 4 bases, with 11 bases separating them. Germline loops: CDR1 MGHRA, CDR2 YSYEKL. The CDR3 loop spans 15 amino acids.

This chain joins TRBV12-5 and TRBJ1-3, with D hard to call. The V gene lost 7 bases and the J gene lost 2 bases, with 15 bases spanning the gap. CDR3 size: 15 residues. Germline V gene lookup returns CDR1 LGHNT and CDR2 FRNRAP. The CDR3 DNA reads TGTGCTAGTGACTCCGAGGGTATGACTGGAAACACCATATATTTT. It translates to CASDSEGMTGNTIYF.

This clone was found once. The rearrangement joins TRBV11-3 to TRBJ2-1; 13 positions agree with TRBD2. Losses at the gene ends were 5 bases for V and 0 bases for J; bases not matched to a gene: 4. Germline CDR1 reads SGHNT; CDR2 reads YENEEA. CDR3 length: 17 residues. The CDR3 DNA sequence: TGTGCCAGCAGCGGTAGGACTAGCGGGAGCTCCTACAATGAGCAGTTCTTC. It codes for CASSGRTSGSSYNEQFF. The whole variable domain, remainder taken from reference TRBV11-3 and TRBJ2-1, is EAGVVQSPRYKIIEKKQPVAFWCNPISGHNTLYWYLQNLGQGPELLIRYENEEAVDDSQLPKDRFSAERLKGVDSTLKIQPAELGDSAVYLCASSGRTSGSSYNEQFFGPGTRLTVL.

The rearrangement links TRBV5-4 to TRBJ2-3; 12 bases match TRBD2. V was clipped by 4 bases and J by 3 bases; unmatched bases: 9. The CDR3 runs 17 residues. CDR1 is SGHNT and CDR2 is YYREEE in the germline V gene (reference sequence). CDR3 amino acids: CASSPRLAGVSTDTQYF. CDR3 coding DNA: TGTGCCAGCAGCCCCAGACTAGCGGGAGTTAGTACAGATACGCAGTATTTT.

The rearrangement links TRBV30 to TRBJ2-7; 8 positions match TRBD1. J gave up 7 bases and V 0 bases, and 5 bases lay outside the gene matches. CDR1 GTSNPN and CDR2 SVGIG come from the germline V gene (reference sequence). The CDR3 spans 13 residues. CDR3 bases: TGTGCCTGGAGTGTCCAGGGGGCGGGTGAGCAGTACTTC. Protein sequence: CAWSVQGAGEQYF.

This clone was seen only once. V gene TRBV7-8 combines with J gene TRBJ1-2; D is unclear. The CDR3 sequence is 13 residues long. V dropped 1 base and J dropped 6 bases, with 9 bases sitting between them. Per the germline V gene, CDR1 is SGHVS and CDR2 is FQNEAQ. CDR3: CASSLVAEDGYTF. In nucleotides, the CDR3 is TGTGCCAGCAGCTTAGTTGCTGAGGATGGCTACACCTTC. The full variable domain, rest sourced from reference TRBV7-8 and TRBJ1-2, is GAGVSQSPRYKVAKRGQDVALRCDPISGHVSLFWYQQALGQGPEFLTYFQNEAQLDKSGLPSDRFFAERPEGSVSTLKIQRTQQEDSAVYLCASSLVAEDGYTFGSGTRLTVV.

The chain is built from TRBV19 and TRBJ1-6; no reliable D call. V lost 0 bases to trimming and J lost 9 bases, with 15 bases between them. Germline V gene data show CDR1 as LNHDA and CDR2 as SQIVND (reference sequence). The CDR3 is 16 residues long. The CDR3 DNA follows: TGTGCCAGTAGTATAGAAGCGGACTACACGGCTTCACCCCTCCACTTT. Translation: CASSIEADYTASPLHF. Full variable domain (rest looked up from reference TRBV19 and TRBJ1-6): DGGITQSPKYLFRKEGQNVTLSCEQNLNHDAMYWYRQDPGQGLRLIYYSQIVNDFQKGDIAEGYSVSREKKESFPLTVTSAQKNPTAFYLCASSIEADYTASPLHFGNGTRLTVT.

The rearrangement links TRBV30 to TRBJ1-1; 10 bases fit TRBD1. J lost 4 bases, V lost 2 bases, and 4 bases had no gene match. Looked up from germline, CDR1 is GTSNPN and CDR2 is SVGIG (reference sequence). CDR3 length: 14 amino acids. This chain's CDR3 is CAWSSGDRGTEAFF. The CDR3 DNA is TGTGCCTGGAGTTCCGGGGACAGGGGCACTGAAGCTTTCTTT.

The chain is built from TRBV2 and TRBJ2-5; TRBD1 agrees at 7 bases. This CDR3 comprises 12 residues. J was trimmed by 5 bases and V by 7 bases; bases with no gene match: 4. Per germline, CDR1 SNHLY and CDR2 FYNNEI. The CDR3 sequence is CASNRGVETQYF. DNA for the CDR3: TGTGCCAGCAACAGGGGTGTCGAGACCCAGTACTTC. Full variable domain (missing parts from reference TRBV2 and TRBJ2-5): EPEVTQTPSHQVTQMGQEVILRCVPISNHLYFYWYRQILGQKVEFLVSFYNNEISEKSEIFDDQFSVERPDGSNFTLKIRSTKLEDSAMYFCASNRGVETQYFGPGTRLLVL.

The rearrangement uses TRBV7-2 and TRBJ2-5; the D gene is possibly TRBD2 (6 bases). CDR3 size: 13 residues. V gave up 5 bases and J gave up 0 bases, with 7 bases separating them. Germline V lookup: CDR1 SGHTA, CDR2 FQGNSA. Written as DNA, the CDR3 is TGTGCCAGCAGCCGGGACTACCAAGAGACCCAGTACTTC. Its protein is CASSRDYQETQYF.

The chain combines TRBV30 with TRBJ1-6, with D perhaps matching TRBD1 (5 bases). The V gene's germline CDR1 is GTSNPN and CDR2 SVGIG (reference sequence). The CDR3 sequence is 13 residues long. Deletions cut 0 bases from V and 5 bases from J, with 5 bases between. The CDR3 reads CAWSVQDNSPLHF. For the CDR3, the DNA is TGTGCCTGGAGTGTACAGGATAATTCACCCCTCCACTTT.

V is TRBV19 and J is TRBJ2-5, with D possibly matching TRBD2 (6 bases). V was cut by 0 bases and J by 5 bases, with 13 bases left in between. The CDR3 runs 15 residues. Germline-derived CDR1 and CDR2 are LNHDA and SQIVND (reference sequence). The CDR3 spells CASSIEEGPPETQYF. CDR3 nucleotide sequence: TGTGCCAGTAGTATAGAGGAGGGACCTCCGGAGACCCAGTACTTC.

This clone appeared a few times. The gene calls are TRBV4-1 and TRBJ1-2; D gene ambiguous. Trimming removed 0 bases from V and 2 bases from J, with 22 bases in between. The CDR3 contains 19 residues. Looked up from germline, CDR1 is MGHRA and CDR2 is YSYEKL. CDR3 loop: CASSQDEGLGVGLNYGYTF. The CDR3 DNA reads as TGCGCCAGCAGCCAAGATGAAGGGCTCGGCGTTGGACTAAACTATGGCTACACCTTC.

The V gene is TRBV5-6, the J gene TRBJ2-1; no clear D gene. The CDR3 is 11 residues long. Germline V gives CDR1 SGHDT, CDR2 YYEEEE. Trimming left V 3 bases short and J 9 bases short, with 7 bases between. The CDR3 sequence: CASSSGPEQFF. The CDR3 DNA follows: TGTGCCAGCAGCTCTGGGCCTGAGCAGTTCTTC.

The CDR3 DNA is TGTGCCAGCAGTTATACAGGGGGGAGACAGCCCCAGCATTTT. This codes for CASSYTGGRQPQHF. The chain recombines TRBV7-2 with TRBJ1-5; 8 bases match TRBD1. The germline V gene has CDR1 SGHTA and CDR2 FQGNSA. V was clipped by 6 bases and J by 7 bases; unmatched bases: 8. This CDR3 has 14 amino acids.

The gene calls are TRBV19 and TRBJ1-1, with 8 bases that match TRBD1. With V trimmed by 4 bases and J by 1 base, 5 bases remained unmatched. The length of the CDR3 is 15 residues. Per germline, CDR1 LNHDA and CDR2 SQIVND (reference sequence). The CDR3 nucleotides read TGTGCCAGTAGTACGAGACAGGGGCAGAACACTGAAGCTTTCTTT. Protein product: CASSTRQGQNTEAFF.